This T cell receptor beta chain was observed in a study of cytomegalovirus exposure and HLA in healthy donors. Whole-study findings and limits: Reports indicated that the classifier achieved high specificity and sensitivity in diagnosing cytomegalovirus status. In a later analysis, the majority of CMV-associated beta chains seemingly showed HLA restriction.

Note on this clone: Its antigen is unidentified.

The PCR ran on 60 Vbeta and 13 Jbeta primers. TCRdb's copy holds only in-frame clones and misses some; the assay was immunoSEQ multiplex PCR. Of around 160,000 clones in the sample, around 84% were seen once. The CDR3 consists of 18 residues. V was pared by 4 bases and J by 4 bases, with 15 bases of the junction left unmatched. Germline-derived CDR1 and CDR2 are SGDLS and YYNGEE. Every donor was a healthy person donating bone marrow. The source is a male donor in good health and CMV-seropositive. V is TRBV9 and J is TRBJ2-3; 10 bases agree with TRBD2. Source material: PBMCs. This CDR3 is CASSLGTSVNGWADTQYF. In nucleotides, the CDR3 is TGTGCCAGCAGCTTGGGGACTAGCGTCAACGGGTGGGCAGATACGCAGTATTTT. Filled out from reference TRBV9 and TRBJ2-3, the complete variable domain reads DSGVTQTPKHLITATGQRVTLRCSPRSGDLSVYWYQQSLDQGLQFLIQYYNGEERAKGNILERFSAQQFPDLHSELNLSSLELGDSALYFCASSLGTSVNGWADTQYFGPGTRLTVL.